This TCR beta chain was sequenced for a study of read filtering for tumor transcriptome and immune sequencing. Study as a whole: Patients were 17 male and 11 to 15 female, mean age 65.9 years, range roughly 47 to 85. Revised staging placed eight or nine patients in R-ISS I, over 15 in II, 6 or 7 in III. TCR-mapped reads were about 4 to 11 million with IR-seq versus roughly 75 to 1,400 with RNA-seq.

This library used about 360 ng RNA and molecular barcoded adaptors spanning alpha/delta and beta/gamma chains. TCRdb recomputed calls from the reads with MiXCR, one row per CDR3 protein. In the table there are roughly 35,000 distinct CDR3 sequences, roughly 13% of which are singletons. CDR3 size: 12 residues. Germline CDR1 reads DFQATT; CDR2 reads SNEGSKA (reference sequence). V lost 7 bases and J lost 9; bases outside the gene matches: 11. This clonotype showed up just a few times. This may stem from a read error, because a much larger clone lies one nucleotide away. Input material: a population of CD138-negative cells sorted from bone marrow. The receptor was isolated from a donor at least 40 years old with multiple myeloma. The V gene is TRBV20-1, the J gene TRBJ1-2; 7 bases fit TRBD1. CDR3 coding DNA: TGCAGTGGCACACAACAGGGGATGCGCTACACCTTC. Translation gives CSGTQQGMRYTF.